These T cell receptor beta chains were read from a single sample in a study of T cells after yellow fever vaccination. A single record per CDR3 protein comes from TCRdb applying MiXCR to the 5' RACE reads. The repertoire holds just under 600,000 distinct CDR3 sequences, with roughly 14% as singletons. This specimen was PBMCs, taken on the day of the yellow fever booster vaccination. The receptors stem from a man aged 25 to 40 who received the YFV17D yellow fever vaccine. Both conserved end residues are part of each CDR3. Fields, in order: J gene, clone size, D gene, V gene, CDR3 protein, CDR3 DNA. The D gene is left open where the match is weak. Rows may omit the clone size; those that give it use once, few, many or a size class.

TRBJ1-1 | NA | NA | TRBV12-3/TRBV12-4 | CASSLALGKAFF | TGTGCCAGCAGTTTAGCATTAGGTAAAGCTTTCTTT
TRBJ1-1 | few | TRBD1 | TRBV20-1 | CSATRQGVTEAFF | TGCAGTGCTACTCGACAGGGGGTGACTGAAGCTTTCTTT
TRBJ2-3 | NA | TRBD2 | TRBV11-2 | CASSGLLGLAGVVDTQYF | TGTGCCAGCAGCGGGCTTCTGGGGCTAGCGGGAGTTGTAGATACGCAGTATTTT
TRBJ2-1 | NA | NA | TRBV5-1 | CASRERSSYNEQFF | TGCGCCAGCAGGGAAAGAAGCTCCTACAATGAGCAGTTCTTC
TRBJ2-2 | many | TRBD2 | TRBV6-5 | CASSYSLAGVVGELFF | TGTGCCAGCAGTTACTCACTAGCGGGAGTCGTCGGGGAGCTGTTTTTT
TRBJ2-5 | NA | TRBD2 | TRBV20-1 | CSAWTSGRSQETQYF | TGCAGTGCTTGGACTAGCGGGAGGTCACAAGAGACCCAGTACTTC
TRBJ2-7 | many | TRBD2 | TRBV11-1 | CASSLSGRESYEQYF | TGTGCCAGCAGCCTCAGCGGGAGAGAGTCCTACGAGCAGTACTTC
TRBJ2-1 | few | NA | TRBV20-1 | CSGQAGYNEQFF | TGCAGTGGTCAAGCGGGTTACAATGAGCAGTTCTTC
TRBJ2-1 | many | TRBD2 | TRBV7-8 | CASSRGRTVEQFF | TGTGCCAGCAGCCGCGGGAGGACGGTTGAGCAGTTCTTC
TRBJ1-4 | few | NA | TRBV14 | CASSQGSKLFF | TGTGCCAGCAGCCAGGGGTCGAAACTGTTTTTT
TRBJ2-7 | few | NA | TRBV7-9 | CASRSKTGNRDEQYF | TGTGCCAGCAGATCAAAGACAGGCAATCGGGACGAGCAGTACTTC
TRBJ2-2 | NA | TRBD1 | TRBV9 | CASSDRGITGELFF | TGTGCCAGCAGCGACAGGGGGATCACCGGGGAGCTGTTTTTT
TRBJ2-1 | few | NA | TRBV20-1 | CSARGADSSYNEQFF | TGCAGTGCTAGGGGGGCAGATAGCTCCTACAATGAGCAGTTCTTC
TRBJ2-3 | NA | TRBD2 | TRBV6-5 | CASSYRRREREPDTQYF | TGTGCCAGCAGTTACCGCCGTAGGGAGCGGGAGCCAGATACGCAGTATTTT
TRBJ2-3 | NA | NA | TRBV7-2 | CASSLAAPTQYF | TGTGCCAGCAGCTTGGCTGCACCTACGCAGTATTTT
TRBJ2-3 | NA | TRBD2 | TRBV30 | CAWSIGLAGYTDTQYF | TGTGCCTGGAGTATCGGGCTAGCGGGGTACACAGATACGCAGTATTTT
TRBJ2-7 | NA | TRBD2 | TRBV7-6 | CASSPRAGGSSYEQYF | TGTGCCAGCAGCCCTAGAGCGGGAGGTTCCTCCTACGAGCAGTACTTC
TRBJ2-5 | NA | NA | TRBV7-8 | CASSLEGVVETQYF | TGTGCCAGCAGCTTAGAGGGGGTCGTCGAGACCCAGTACTTC
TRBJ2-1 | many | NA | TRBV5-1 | CASSLPTLGKYNEQFF | TGCGCCAGCAGCCTCCCAACGTTGGGAAAGTACAATGAGCAGTTCTTC
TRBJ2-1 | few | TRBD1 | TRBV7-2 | CASIGQAPYNEQFF | TGTGCCAGCATCGGACAGGCACCATACAATGAGCAGTTCTTC
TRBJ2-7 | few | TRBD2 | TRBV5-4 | CASSPGTSGSGEQYF | TGTGCCAGCAGCCCCGGGACTAGCGGGAGTGGGGAGCAGTACTTC
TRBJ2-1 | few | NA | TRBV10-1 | CARGSYVQFF | TGCGCCAGGGGGTCTTACGTGCAGTTCTTC
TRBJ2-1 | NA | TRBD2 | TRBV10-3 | CAISNGLAGGPLAF | TGTGCCATCAGTAATGGACTAGCGGGAGGCCCCCTGGCCTTC
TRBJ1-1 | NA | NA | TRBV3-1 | CASSQVGFGTEAFF | TGTGCCAGCAGCCAAGTTGGATTTGGAACTGAAGCTTTCTTT
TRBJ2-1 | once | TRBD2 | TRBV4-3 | CASSQGRRTSAYNEQFF | TGCGCCAGCAGCCAAGGGAGGAGGACTAGCGCGTACAATGAGCAGTTCTTC
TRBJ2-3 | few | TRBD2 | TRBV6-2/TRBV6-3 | CASSRELAGRDTQYF | TGTGCCAGCAGTCGGGAACTAGCGGGAAGGGATACGCAGTATTTT
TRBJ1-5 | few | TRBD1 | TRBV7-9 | CASSVGQGDGNQPQHF | TGTGCCAGCAGCGTAGGACAGGGGGACGGCAATCAGCCCCAGCATTTT
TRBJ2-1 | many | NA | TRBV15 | CATSRDADYNEQFF | TGTGCCACCAGCAGAGATGCAGATTACAATGAGCAGTTCTTC
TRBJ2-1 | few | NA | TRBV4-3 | CASLNIRDRTTYHLNEQFF | TGCGCCAGCCTTAACATCCGGGACCGAACCACATATCACCTCAATGAGCAGTTCTTC
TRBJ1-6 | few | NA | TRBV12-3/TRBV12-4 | CASSQTQNSPLHF | TGTGCCAGCAGTCAGACCCAGAATTCACCCCTCCACTTT